The 29 T cell receptor beta chains presented below share a single source sample, sequenced in a study of blood T cell repertoires in COVID-19. Produced via immunoSEQ multiplex PCR; TCRdb's table is partial and in-frame only. The sample yields some 260,000 clones, 84% seen once. The sequencing sample was made of PBMCs or T cells enriched from blood (not recorded which). These TCRs come from a man aged 25 to 45 with acute COVID-19.

V and J are TRBV24-1 and TRBJ2-3; TRBD1 aligns across 7 bases. The ends lost 1 base at V and 2 bases at J; junction bases unmatched: 5. Germline V gives CDR1 KGHDR, CDR2 SFDVKD. The CDR3 covers 16 residues. As DNA, the CDR3 is TGTGCCACCAGTGATTTCACGGGACAGAACACAGATACGCAGTATTTT. Its protein product is CATSDFTGQNTDTQYF.

The CDR3 coding sequence is TGTGCCACCAGCCGCGACGGCGGCTCTGGAAACACCATATATTTT. This gives the protein CATSRDGGSGNTIYF. The chain has TRBV15 and TRBJ1-3; D remains unclear. With 5 bases removed from V and 0 bases from J, the gap between germline ends came to 11 bases. The CDR3 covers 15 residues. Germline V lookup: CDR1 LNHNV, CDR2 YYDKDF (reference sequence).

The chain links TRBV11-3 to TRBJ1-2; D is possibly TRBD1 (5 bases). Germline V gene lookup returns CDR1 SGHNT and CDR2 YENEEA. V was cut by 2 bases and J by 2 bases, with 15 bases left in between. The CDR3 length is 16 residues. CDR3 region: CASSLYSGAENYGYTF. CDR3 coding DNA: TGTGCCAGCAGCTTATATAGTGGGGCGGAGAACTATGGCTACACCTTC.

Here the CDR3 reads CAILAHISTGELFF. The CDR3 nucleotides are TGTGCCATCTTAGCACATATCTCCACCGGGGAGCTGTTTTTT. This chain uses TRBV10-3 with TRBJ2-2; D is unclear. Trimming cost V 8 bases and J 4 bases, with 14 bases left between them. Germline lookup yields CDR1 ENHRY and CDR2 SYGVKD. The CDR3 spans 14 residues.

The chain uses TRBV18 and TRBJ2-2; D not certain. The CDR3 consists of 13 residues. The ends were cut back, 8 bases at V and 4 bases at J, with 11 bases in the middle. The germline V gene has CDR1 KGHSH and CDR2 LQKENI. The chain's CDR3 is CASNPRSTGELFF. As DNA, the CDR3 is TGTGCCAGCAATCCTAGGAGCACCGGGGAGCTGTTTTTT.

This clone is a singleton in its sample. The chain has TRBV29-1 and TRBJ1-1, with TRBD1 matching 10 bases. Losses at the gene ends were 4 bases for V and 10 bases for J; bases not matched to a gene: 3. CDR3 size: 11 residues. The germline gives CDR1 SQVTM, CDR2 ANQGSEA. The CDR3 spells CSVGDRGLAFF. CDR3 nucleotide sequence: TGCAGCGTTGGGGACAGGGGATTAGCTTTCTTT. The variable domain in full, with the rest retrieved from reference TRBV29-1 and TRBJ1-1, is SAVISQKPSRDICQRGTSLTIQCQVDSQVTMMFWYRQQPGQSLTLIATANQGSEATYESGFVIDKFPISRPNLTFSTLTVSNMSPEDSSIYLCSVGDRGLAFFGQGTRLTVV.

DNA for the CDR3: TGTGCCAGCTCACCACCGGCACTACCCGGCACAGATACGCAGTATTTT. This translates into CASSPPALPGTDTQYF. The rearrangement joins TRBV18 to TRBJ2-3; the D is unclear. V lost 0 bases to trimming and J lost 1 base, with 11 bases between them. CDR3 length equals 16 residues. CDR1 is KGHSH and CDR2 is LQKENI in the germline V gene.

As to this clone: Other DNA sequences in this sample translate to the same CDR3. The rearrangement joins TRBV12-3 or TRBV12-4 to TRBJ2-5; D not resolved. This CDR3 region has 11 residues. Trimming pared 3 bases from V and 5 bases from J, leaving 4 bases between. The CDR3 region is CASSFRETQYF. CDR3 sequence (DNA): TGTGCCAGCAGTTTCAGGGAGACCCAGTACTTC.

The V and J genes are TRBV20-1 and TRBJ1-2, with D possibly being TRBD1 (5 bases). The CDR3 consists of 10 residues. The V end was cut by 2 bases, the J end by 13 bases, with 11 bases between. From germline, CDR1 is DFQATT and CDR2 SNEGSKA (reference sequence). CDR3 in DNA: TGCAGTGCTAGATTGGACAAGGGCACCTTC. Translating gives CSARLDKGTF.

On this clone itself: Compared with germline, one end of the junction differs, possibly owing to a read error. The V and J genes are TRBV5-1 and TRBJ1-6; D possibly corresponds to TRBD1 (5 bases). Looked up from germline, CDR1 is SGHRS and CDR2 is YFSETQ. This CDR3 comprises 14 residues. The CDR3 DNA reads TGTGCCAGCAGCTTGTCCGGGGGAGGTTCACCCCTCCACTTT. It yields the protein CASSLSGGGSPLHF.

V usage is TRBV9 and J usage is TRBJ2-5; D possibly corresponds to TRBD1 (6 bases). Trimming took 1 base from V and 5 from J, leaving 12 bases between them. CDR1 is SGDLS and CDR2 is YYNGEE in the germline V gene. The CDR3 runs 14 residues. In DNA, the CDR3 is TGTGCCAGCAGCGTAACCAGGGGTGGGGAGACCCAGTACTTC. Its protein product is CASSVTRGGETQYF.

The chain has TRBV5-1 and TRBJ2-5, with 7 bases lining up with TRBD2. CDR1 SGHRS and CDR2 YFSETQ come from the germline V gene. V shed 1 base and J 5 bases; nucleotides not matched to a gene: 5. The CDR3 runs 14 residues. As DNA, the CDR3 is TGCGCCAGCAGCTTGTTCGGGGAGGGGGAGACCCAGTACTTC. It is translated as CASSLFGEGETQYF.

V and J are TRBV25-1 and TRBJ2-3; TRBD1 is a possible D gene (6 bases). The germline V gene has CDR1 MGHDK and CDR2 SYGVNS. V lost 7 bases, J lost 5 bases, and 19 bases lay in between. The CDR3 spans 15 residues. The CDR3 loop reads CASIERAGAGDTQYF. For the CDR3, the DNA is TGTGCCAGCATCGAAAGGGCAGGGGCGGGAGATACGCAGTATTTT.

V usage is TRBV2 and J usage is TRBJ2-1; 9 bases line up with TRBD1. CDR1 and CDR2 from the germline V gene are SNHLY and FYNNEI. This CDR3 has 16 residues. J was trimmed by 9 bases and V by 5 bases; bases with no gene match: 14. CDR3 residues: CASSTRYRGRWGEQFF. The CDR3 DNA follows: TGTGCCAGCAGTACGCGGTACAGGGGGCGGTGGGGTGAGCAGTTCTTC.

The chain combines TRBV6-5 with TRBJ1-3; 11 nucleotides align to TRBD1. V was pared by 6 bases and J by 3 bases, with 4 bases of the junction left unmatched. This CDR3 is 15 amino acids long. Germline loops: CDR1 MNHEY, CDR2 SVGAGI. For the CDR3, the DNA is TGTGCCAGCAGGCGGACAGGGGGCCATGGAAACACCATATATTTT. It encodes CASRRTGGHGNTIYF.

This clone was counted a few times. The V call is TRBV25-1, the J call TRBJ1-2; unclear D gene. CDR1 MGHDK and CDR2 SYGVNS come from the germline V gene. CDR3 length: 15 amino acids. V lost 6 bases to trimming and J lost 5 bases, with 19 bases between them. The CDR3 DNA follows: TGTGCCAGCAGCCCGGCGATGGCCTTGCGGTATGGCTACACCTTC. Its protein product is CASSPAMALRYGYTF.

This clone was counted between two and nine times. The CDR3: CASRADGLGELFF. Here the CDR3 DNA reads TGTGCCAGTAGGGCCGACGGACTCGGGGAGCTGTTTTTT. The rearrangement links TRBV19 to TRBJ2-2; tentatively, D is TRBD2 (5 bases). Germline lookup yields CDR1 LNHDA and CDR2 SQIVND (reference sequence). This CDR3 is 13 amino acids long. V dropped 6 bases and J dropped 7 bases, with 12 bases sitting between them.

The genes are TRBV20-1 and TRBJ1-4; no firm D call. The CDR3 has 14 amino acids. The V and J ends lost 3 bases and 5 bases respectively, with 13 bases between them. The germline CDR1 and CDR2 sequences are DFQATT and SNEGSKA (reference sequence). The CDR3 spells CSASSSQKNEKLFF. CDR3 nucleotide sequence: TGCAGTGCTAGTTCTTCTCAGAAAAATGAAAAACTGTTTTTT.

The chain couples TRBV7-9 to TRBJ2-2, with 9 nucleotides matching TRBD1. V shed 5 bases and J 4 bases; nucleotides not matched to a gene: 14. The CDR3 length is 18 residues. CDR1 is SEHNR and CDR2 is FQNEAQ in the germline V gene (reference sequence). CDR3 sequence: CASSARAGQGMRTGELFF. As DNA, the CDR3 is TGTGCCAGCAGCGCCAGGGCGGGACAGGGTATGCGCACCGGGGAGCTGTTTTTT.

J is TRBJ1-1 and V is TRBV10-3, with unresolved D. V lost 4 bases to trimming and J lost 4 bases, with 13 bases between them. CDR1 and CDR2 from the germline V gene are ENHRY and SYGVKD. The CDR3 is made up of 14 amino acids. CDR3 sequence (DNA): TGTGCCATCAGTGGATCAAGGGAGGGCACTGAAGCTTTCTTT. The encoded protein is CAISGSREGTEAFF.

V gene TRBV6-2 or TRBV6-3 combines with J gene TRBJ2-7, with 9 bases aligning to TRBD2. V shed 6 bases and J 2 bases; nucleotides not matched to a gene: 5. CDR1 is MNHEY and CDR2 is SVGEGT in the germline V gene. This CDR3 has 14 amino acids. CDR3 coding DNA: TGTGCCAGCAGCTGGCTAGCGGGGCCCTACGAGCAGTACGTC. Its protein is CASSWLAGPYEQYV.

The gene calls are TRBV6-5 and TRBJ1-2; TRBD1 matches at 9 bases. Germline CDR1 MNHEY, CDR2 SVGAGI. V shed 8 bases, J shed 5 bases, and the junction held 9 bases outside the gene matches. The CDR3 contains 14 residues. The CDR3: CASADRDREYGYTF. Here the CDR3 DNA reads TGTGCCAGCGCAGACCGGGACAGGGAATATGGCTACACCTTC.

The genes are TRBV15 and TRBJ1-1, with TRBD1 matching over 8 bases. The CDR3 length is 15 residues. The germline gives CDR1 LNHNV, CDR2 YYDKDF (reference sequence). V lost 3 bases to trimming and J lost 1 base; unmatched junction nucleotides: 4. The CDR3 nucleotides are TGTGCCACCAGCAGGACAGGGGCTAGGAACACTGAAGCTTTCTTT. It yields the protein CATSRTGARNTEAFF.

The rearrangement joins TRBV24-1 to TRBJ2-5; tentatively, D is TRBD1 (6 bases). This CDR3 contains 14 residues. Germline V gives CDR1 KGHDR, CDR2 SFDVKD. Between the trimmed V and J ends, which lost 4 bases and 2 bases, there was a span of 10 bases. CDR3 loop: CATSESGTQETQYF. In DNA form, the CDR3 reads TGTGCCACCAGTGAGTCCGGGACACAAGAGACCCAGTACTTC.

The chain carries TRBV30 and TRBJ1-5, with D uncertain. V was trimmed by 1 base and J by 4 bases, leaving 8 bases between them. The CDR3 spans 13 residues. Germline lookup yields CDR1 GTSNPN and CDR2 SVGIG (reference sequence). The chain's CDR3 is CAWSGAANQPQHF. The CDR3 bases are TGTGCCTGGAGTGGGGCAGCAAATCAGCCCCAGCATTTT.

The V and J genes are TRBV4-3 and TRBJ2-1; 13 bases map to TRBD2. CDR3 length: 16 amino acids. Germline trimming cut 4 bases from V and 10 bases from J; bases unmatched to any gene: 10. Per the germline V gene, CDR1 is LGHNA and CDR2 is YSLEER. The CDR3: CASSPRGLAGVGEQFF. The CDR3 nucleotides are TGCGCCAGCAGCCCTCGAGGACTAGCGGGAGTTGGGGAGCAGTTCTTC.

This clone was seen once. The CDR3 is CAWSSYSNQPQHF. In DNA, the CDR3 is TGTGCCTGGAGTTCTTATAGCAATCAGCCCCAGCATTTT. The genes are TRBV30 and TRBJ1-5; D unresolved. The CDR3 runs 13 residues. Trimming took 2 bases from V and 0 from J, leaving 5 bases between them. From germline, CDR1 is GTSNPN and CDR2 SVGIG (reference sequence).

This clone was detected only a few times. The chain links TRBV2 to TRBJ1-2; no reliable D call. This CDR3 region has 13 residues. Between the trimmed V and J ends, which lost 6 bases and 0 bases, there was a span of 8 bases. CDR1 and CDR2 from the germline V gene are SNHLY and FYNNEI. CDR3 nucleotides: TGTGCCAGCAGCACCCTAGCTAACTATGGCTACACCTTC. Its protein product is CASSTLANYGYTF.

The chain has TRBV24-1 and TRBJ1-2, with D perhaps matching TRBD1 (5 bases). This CDR3 is 13 amino acids long. Deletions cut 7 bases from V and 3 bases from J, with 11 bases between. Germline-derived CDR1 and CDR2 are KGHDR and SFDVKD. The CDR3 bases are TGTGCCACCAGGGGAGGGGCGGACTATGGCTACACCTTC. As protein: CATRGGADYGYTF.